This record concerns one T cell receptor (beta chain) sequence. What it binds is not known. Sequencing used immunoSEQ multiplex PCR; TCRdb keeps in-frame clones, though not all of them. This table has some 140,000 clones, roughly 91% appearing once. The sample comes from a study of OX40 agonist ivuxolimab in advanced cancers. Study overall: Three patients, one with hepatocellular carcinoma and two with cutaneous melanoma, achieved partial responses. Regarding the study as a whole: At 0.1 to 3.0 mg/kg and by week 6, CD4+ and CD8+ T cells in the blood had expanded clonally.

V lost 5 bases, J lost 1 base, and 21 bases lay in between. The CDR3 sequence is 18 residues long. Germline V CDR1 and CDR2: SGHTA, FQGNSA. Individuals having autoimmune disease history or systemic immunosuppression were not enrolled. The receptor comes from an adult with an advanced solid tumor such as melanoma, head and neck, liver or kidney cancer. The starting material was CD4+ or CD8+ T cells sorted from blood, obtained in a trial of the OX40 agonist ivuxolimab. The V call is TRBV7-2, the J call TRBJ1-5; D may be TRBD1 (5 bases). This chain's CDR3 is CASSQQARFGGSNQPQHF. CDR3 nucleotides: TGTGCCAGCAGCCAACAGGCGCGTTTCGGGGGAAGCAATCAGCCCCAGCATTTT.